This T cell receptor beta chain was sequenced in a study of T-cell memory formation after mild COVID-19. This clonotype was recorded a few times. What it binds is not known. From 5'RACE with constant-segment primers came TCR alpha and TCR beta cDNA libraries that carried sample barcodes and UMIs. MiXCR, run by TCRdb on the 5' RACE reads, gives a single entry per CDR3 protein. The sample carries fewer than 90,000 distinct CDR3 sequences, approximately 14% recorded once. Study-wide points: The finding that pre-infection memory included some responding clones suggested that cross-reactive memory joined. Among CD4+ contracting clones, most were CM and EM, and CD8+ ones EMRA.

Sequences were obtained from PBMCs or a T cell subset sorted from them (not recorded which). The clonotype was recovered from an adult woman who had mild COVID-19 (a few samples of this study predate the infection). Cell type and time point are not known.

The chain's CDR3 is CASTSDEGGLSYEQYF. CDR3 nucleotides: TGCGCCAGCACCAGCGACGAAGGGGGGTTATCCTACGAGCAGTACTTC. The genes are TRBV5-1 and TRBJ2-7; either TRBD1 or TRBD2 may fit D (6 bases each). V lost 6 bases and J lost 1, with 20 bases in between. In germline, CDR1 is SGHRS, CDR2 YFSETQ. CDR3 length equals 16 residues.